Presented here are 8 T cell receptor beta chains from one specimen sequenced in a study of cytomegalovirus exposure and HLA in healthy donors. 13 Jbeta primers and 60 Vbeta primers were used for the PCR. Assay: immunoSEQ multiplex PCR; the TCRdb copy retains only in-frame clones and omits some. This sample carries around 110,000 clones, approximately 82% of them seen once, and the ten largest clones take roughly 22%. The sequenced sample consisted of PBMCs. The receptors were sampled from a man aged 30 to 45 in good health and CMV-seropositive.

This chain links TRBV27 with TRBJ2-7; 7 nucleotides align to TRBD1. Trimming removed 6 bases from V and 1 base from J; junction bases left unmatched: 9. The CDR3 sequence is 15 residues long. The germline CDR1 and CDR2 sequences are MNHEY and SMNVEV (reference sequence). The CDR3 is CASRAPGQPSYEQYF. The DNA of the CDR3 is TGTGCCAGCAGAGCTCCGGGACAGCCTTCCTACGAGCAGTACTTC.

The chain uses TRBV5-6 and TRBJ1-2; D is unclear. Per germline, CDR1 SGHDT and CDR2 YYEEEE. Trimming left V 2 bases short and J 1 base short, with 6 bases between. The CDR3 totals 13 residues. The CDR3: CASSFGSNYGYTF. The CDR3 DNA reads TGTGCCAGCAGCTTTGGCAGTAACTATGGCTACACCTTC.

This rearrangement joins TRBV6-1 to TRBJ2-5, with 8 bases lining up with TRBD1. J lost 5 bases, V lost 8 bases, and 4 bases had no gene match. The CDR3 loop spans 12 amino acids. The V gene's germline CDR1 is MNHNS and CDR2 SASEGT. The chain's CDR3 is CASRTGIETQYF. The CDR3 coding sequence is TGTGCCAGCCGGACAGGGATTGAGACCCAGTACTTC.

This clone has just a few counts. The chain links TRBV21-1 to TRBJ2-7; the D call in the table, TRBD1, was not verified against the DNA. TRBV21-1 is recorded as a pseudogene. The CDR3 sequence is 11 residues long. For the CDR3, the DNA is TGTGCCAGCAGCCAGGGGGTTGAGCAGTACTTC. It translates to CASSQGVEQYF.

This chain links TRBV5-8 with TRBJ2-7; either TRBD1 or TRBD2 may supply D (5 bases each). The CDR3 totals 14 residues. Looked up from germline, CDR1 is SGHTS and CDR2 is YDEGEE. Trimming left V 4 bases short and J 7 bases short, with 18 bases between. As DNA, the CDR3 is TGTGCCAGCAGCCAAGAGGGGCCCTCGGGGGAGCAGTACGTC. Encoded protein: CASSQEGPSGEQYV.

The gene calls are TRBV27 and TRBJ2-1; 7 bases line up with TRBD2. The CDR3 has 14 residues. In germline, CDR1 is MNHEY, CDR2 SMNVEV (reference sequence). J lost 10 bases, V lost 4 bases, and 10 bases had no gene match. DNA for the CDR3: TGTGCCAGCAGTTCCGGGACTACGGGTGGAGAGCAGTTCTTC. Its protein product is CASSSGTTGGEQFF.

The gene calls are TRBV27 and TRBJ1-1; D might be TRBD1 (5 bases). The CDR3 covers 14 residues. V lost 5 bases, J lost 5 bases, and 15 bases lay in between. CDR1 is MNHEY and CDR2 is SMNVEV in the germline V gene (reference sequence). The CDR3: CASSPVRVGTEAFF. DNA of the CDR3: TGTGCCAGCAGTCCAGTCAGGGTGGGGACTGAAGCTTTCTTT.

In DNA form, the CDR3 reads TGCAGCGTAGGGACAGGGGGCGCGAGGGAGACCCAGTACTTC. Translating it yields CSVGTGGARETQYF. The J gene is TRBJ2-5, the V gene TRBV29-1; 12 bases agree with TRBD1. Trimming at V came to 6 bases and at J to 5 bases, leaving 7 bases not matched to a gene. This CDR3 has 14 residues. The germline V gene has CDR1 SQVTM and CDR2 ANQGSEA.